The clone carrying this T cell receptor (beta chain) was seen more than once but under ten times. TCRdb analysed the RACE reads with MiXCR anew, one entry per CDR3 protein. The table lists tens of thousands of distinct CDR3 sequences, 11% of them singletons. The data derive from a study of human T cells and chemical hapten exposure. Germline-derived CDR1 and CDR2 are KGHDR and SFDVKD. Trimming cost V 6 bases and J 0 bases; bases outside gene matches: 3. The CDR3 has 16 residues. Specified time point: patch test 2, 6 weeks after DPC sensitization. The treatment denotes: therapeutic diphenylcyclopropenone sensitization with weekly scalp DPC.

The chain recombines TRBV24-1 with TRBJ2-1; 11 nucleotides match TRBD2. This TCR came from a man aged 18 to 30 with alopecia areata. Some clones in this sample may be carry-over from other donors' samples. The sample was whole blood, taken in connection with sensitization to the hapten diphenylcyclopropenone (DPC). This CDR3 reads CATSYSGGGSYNEQFF. The DNA for the CDR3 is TGTGCCACCAGTTATAGCGGGGGGGGCTCCTACAATGAGCAGTTCTTC.